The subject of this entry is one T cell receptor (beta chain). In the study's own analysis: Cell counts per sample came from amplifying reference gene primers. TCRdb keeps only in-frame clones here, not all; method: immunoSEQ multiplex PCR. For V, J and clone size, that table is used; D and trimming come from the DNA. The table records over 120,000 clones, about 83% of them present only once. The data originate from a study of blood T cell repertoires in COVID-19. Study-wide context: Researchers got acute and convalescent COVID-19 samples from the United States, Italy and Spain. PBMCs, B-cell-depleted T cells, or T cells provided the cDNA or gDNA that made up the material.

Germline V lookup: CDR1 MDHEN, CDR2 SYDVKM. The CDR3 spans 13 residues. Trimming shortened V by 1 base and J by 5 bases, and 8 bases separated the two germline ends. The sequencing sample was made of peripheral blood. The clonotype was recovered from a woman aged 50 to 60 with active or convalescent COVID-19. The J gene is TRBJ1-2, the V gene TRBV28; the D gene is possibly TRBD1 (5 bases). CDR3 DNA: TGTGCCAGCAGTTTATTGGGGCCATATGGCTACACCTTC. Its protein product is CASSLLGPYGYTF.